The 15 T cell receptor beta chains in this list originate from one sample, sequenced in a study of molecular identifiers for immune sequencing clone quantification. TCRdb ran MiXCR on the PCR reads and lists one entry per CDR3 protein. The sample carries over 35,000 distinct CDR3 sequences, 24% recorded once. Sequenced input: naive CD8+ T cells from blood, with Jurkat cell RNA spiked in. Subset described: FACS-sorted CD8+CD4-CCR7+CD45RA+ naive T cells. The receptor set was obtained from a human donor in good health. Some libraries in this study had Jurkat cell RNA spiked in.

This clonotype was seen many times. The chain is built from TRBV7-8 and TRBJ2-7; tentative D call: TRBD2 (6 bases). Trimming cost V 5 bases and J 7 bases, with 24 bases left between them. The CDR3 is 16 residues long. CDR1 is SGHVS, CDR2 FQNEAQ, per germline. The CDR3 nucleotides are TGTGCCAGCAGCCTCCCTGGCGCTAGCGCTCTCTTAGAGCAGTACTTC. Translation gives CASSLPGASALLEQYF.

In its sample, this clonotype is medium-sized (0.01 to 0.1%). The rearrangement links TRBV29-1 to TRBJ2-5, with TRBD1 matching over 7 bases. Germline V CDR1 and CDR2: SQVTM, ANQGSEA. This CDR3 region has 14 residues. V lost 2 bases to trimming and J lost 1 base; unmatched junction nucleotides: 4. The CDR3 region has the DNA TGCAGCGTTGAAACAGGGGCCCTCCAAGAGACCCAGTACTTC. Its protein product is CSVETGALQETQYF. The whole variable domain, remainder taken from reference TRBV29-1 and TRBJ2-5, is SAVISQKPSRDICQRGTSLTIQCQVDSQVTMMFWYRQQPGQSLTLIATANQGSEATYESGFVIDKFPISRPNLTFSTLTVSNMSPEDSSIYLCSVETGALQETQYFGPGTRLLVL.

The chain employs TRBV19 and TRBJ2-7, with 8 bases identical to TRBD1. CDR1 is LNHDA, CDR2 SQIVND, per germline (reference sequence). V shed 9 bases, J shed 3 bases, and the junction held 7 bases outside the gene matches. The CDR3 totals 13 residues. This CDR3 is CARRFDRGYEQYF. The DNA for the CDR3 is TGTGCCAGGCGCTTTGACAGGGGCTACGAGCAGTACTTC.

This clonotype was observed at least ten times. The chain employs TRBV29-1 and TRBJ2-5; 11 bases match TRBD2. Unmatched junction bases numbered 4, after V lost 7 bases and J lost 3 bases. CDR1 SQVTM and CDR2 ANQGSEA come from the germline V gene. The CDR3 covers 13 residues. CDR3 sequence (DNA): TGCAGCGCTGATAGCGGGAGGGAAGAGACCCAGTACTTC. As protein: CSADSGREETQYF. The variable domain in full, with the rest retrieved from reference TRBV29-1 and TRBJ2-5, is SAVISQKPSRDICQRGTSLTIQCQVDSQVTMMFWYRQQPGQSLTLIATANQGSEATYESGFVIDKFPISRPNLTFSTLTVSNMSPEDSSIYLCSADSGREETQYFGPGTRLLVL.

This clonotype has at least ten counts. This chain uses TRBV4-3 with TRBJ2-1; D unresolved. Germline-derived CDR1 and CDR2 are LGHNA and YSLEER. The CDR3 extends over 15 amino acids. Trimming removed 3 bases at V and 5 bases at J, with 14 bases between. The CDR3 DNA reads TGCGCCAGCAGCCAGTCGAGGACCCGGAACAATGAGCAGTTCTTC. Protein sequence: CASSQSRTRNNEQFF.

The chain carries TRBV12-5 and TRBJ2-4, with D perhaps TRBD2 (7 bases). CDR1 and CDR2 (germline): LGHNT, FRNRAP. This CDR3 contains 20 residues. The CDR3 bases are TGTGCCCGCGGTCTGGCCCCGGGGACCCGGGGGGCGGCCGCCAAAAACATTCAGTACTTC. Translating gives CARGLAPGTRGAAAKNIQYF.

This clonotype was detected only once. Since a much larger clone is just one base distant, this may be a read error. The chain uses TRBV4-1 and TRBJ2-7; TRBD1 matches at 9 bases. Trimming took 8 bases from V and 3 from J; bases not matched to a gene: 8. Germline V gene sequence: CDR1 MGHRA, CDR2 YSYEKL. This CDR3 contains 14 residues. The CDR3, as DNA: TGCGCCAGCGGCTCCGGGACAGGGAACTACGAGCAGTACTTC. Translated: CASGSGTGNYEQYF.

This clonotype has ten or more counts. The chain recombines TRBV7-2 with TRBJ1-6; D is unclear. The V end lost 4 bases, the J end lost 9 bases, and 10 bases lay between the germline ends. The CDR3 sequence is 13 residues long. Looked up from germline, CDR1 is SGHTA and CDR2 is FQGNSA. The chain's CDR3 is CASSSGSLSPLHF. CDR3 in DNA: TGTGCCAGCAGCTCCGGTTCTCTTTCACCCCTCCACTTT.

Remarks on this clonotype: Just one base apart from a much larger clone, this may be a read error. This chain connects TRBV9 to TRBJ2-7; D may be TRBD2 (6 bases). The CDR3 spans 13 residues. Trimming left V 4 bases short and J 3 bases short, with 11 bases between. From germline, CDR1 is SGDLS and CDR2 YYNGEE. The CDR3 DNA is TGTGCCAGCAGCTTGGCTAGCGACTACGAGCAGTACTTC. Its translation is CASSLASDYEQYF.

This clonotype was picked up a small number of times. A read error is possible here, since a much larger clone lies one base away. The CDR3 does not end in the conserved phenylalanine or tryptophan, so this is likely a read error. In nucleotides, the CDR3 is TGTGCCAGCAGTTCCTGGACAGAGCCAGCCTACGAGCAGTACTCC. Amino acids: CASSSWTEPAYEQYS. V gene TRBV28 combines with J gene TRBJ2-7; maybe TRBD1 (6 bases). The V end lost 4 bases, the J end lost 2 bases, and 15 bases lay between the germline ends. Germline V gene sequence: CDR1 MDHEN, CDR2 SYDVKM. This CDR3 comprises 15 residues.

This clonotype occurred once. The junction and the germline gene differ at one end; a read error may be behind it. This chain joins TRBV28 and TRBJ2-1; 7 nucleotides align to TRBD1. This CDR3 is 16 amino acids long. Germline loops: CDR1 MDHEN, CDR2 SYDVKM. Here the CDR3 reads CASSLSGQYLYNKQLF. Here the CDR3 DNA reads TGTGCCAGCAGTTTATCGGGACAGTATCTCTACAATAAGCAGTTATTC.

This clonotype was counted at least ten times. This chain connects TRBV27 to TRBJ2-1; 8 positions agree with TRBD2. The CDR3 has 13 amino acids. CDR1 is MNHEY, CDR2 SMNVEV, per germline (reference sequence). Unmatched junction bases numbered 6, after V lost 5 bases and J lost 9 bases. CDR3 loop: CASSPTSAFEQFF. CDR3 sequence (DNA): TGTGCCAGCAGTCCGACTAGCGCCTTTGAGCAGTTCTTC.

In this sample, this clonotype turned up many times. J is TRBJ2-4 and V is TRBV20-1; perhaps TRBD2 as D (6 bases). CDR1 and CDR2 (germline): DFQATT, SNEGSKA (reference sequence). V was cut by 4 bases and J by 0 bases, with 10 bases left in between. This CDR3 is built from 14 residues. DNA for the CDR3: TGCAGTGCTACTAGCGCTTCAGCCAAAAACATTCAGTACTTC. This gives the protein CSATSASAKNIQYF.

This clonotype occurred many times. The genes are TRBV6-5 and TRBJ2-5; 7 bases align to TRBD1. This CDR3 comprises 14 residues. Looked up from germline, CDR1 is MNHEY and CDR2 is SVGAGI. The V gene end was trimmed by 6 bases and the J gene end by 4 bases; junction bases not matched to a gene: 8. The CDR3 reads CASRPTGVGETQYF. The CDR3 DNA reads TGTGCCAGCAGACCAACAGGGGTAGGAGAGACCCAGTACTTC.

As for this clonotype: A much larger clone differs by one base, so this may be a read error. Here the CDR3 DNA reads TGTGCCAGTAGTGTAGGGGCAGGCCCGGATCAGCCCCAGCATTTT. Translated: CASSVGAGPDQPQHF. The gene calls are TRBV19 and TRBJ1-5; a weak D match, TRBD1 (5 bases). V was clipped by 5 bases and J by 5 bases, with 16 bases between them. Per germline, CDR1 LNHDA and CDR2 SQIVND (reference sequence). This CDR3 has 15 amino acids.